This TCR beta chain originates from a study of blood T cells in healthy people across ages. Study-level information: About one barcoded TCR beta cDNA was captured per two T cells.

The CDR3 loop spans 15 amino acids. The ends were cut back, 3 bases at V and 0 bases at J, with 11 bases in the middle. The germline V gene encodes CDR1 SGDLS and CDR2 YYNGEE. PCR was performed a second time for about 7 to 11 cycles using a sample-barcoded 5' primer and a J-beta primer mix. MiXCR, run by TCRdb on the 5' RACE reads, gives a single entry per CDR3 protein. The sample consists of about 640,000 distinct CDR3 sequences, around 54% of them appearing once. V and J are TRBV9 and TRBJ2-3; D perhaps matches TRBD2 (6 bases). The sample was blood. This clonotype was obtained from a man aged 60 to 69 in good health. In DNA, the CDR3 is TGTGCCAGCAGCGCGGGGGTGCCCAGCACAGATACGCAGTATTTT. Its protein product is CASSAGVPSTDTQYF.